This is a list of T cell receptor beta chains from one sample in a study of cytomegalovirus exposure and HLA in healthy donors. Sequencing was performed with immunoSEQ multiplex PCR; in TCRdb, only in-frame clones are kept and a portion is missing. The sample includes some 110,000 clones, about 74% of them seen just once. What was sequenced was PBMCs. These receptors were collected from a woman aged 50 to 60 in good health and CMV-seropositive. The CDR3 runs from the conserved cysteine through the conserved F or W. The order of the fields is V gene, clone size, J gene, D gene, CDR3 protein, CDR3 DNA. The D gene is left open where the match is weak. The size entry is marked missing in some rows and otherwise reads once, few, many or a size class.

>TRBV6-6|-|TRBJ2-7|TRBD2
CASSRLAGGRDEQYF
TGTGCCAGCAGCCGCCTAGCGGGGGGGCGGGATGAGCAGTACTTC
>TRBV9|-|TRBJ2-1|TRBD1
CASSQTGTGASSYNEQFF
TGTGCCAGCAGCCAAACCGGGACAGGGGCGAGCTCCTACAATGAGCAGTTCTTC
>TRBV6-1|-|TRBJ1-5|-
CAISKGAGNQPQHF
TGTGCCATCAGTAAAGGGGCAGGGAATCAGCCCCAGCATTTT
>TRBV30|-|TRBJ2-2|-
CAWRHGVHTGELFF
TGTGCCTGGAGGCACGGGGTACACACCGGGGAGCTGTTTTTT
>TRBV5-6|-|TRBJ2-3|TRBD1
CASSFLTGVARGDTQYF
TGTGCCAGCAGCTTTTTGACAGGGGTAGCCAGGGGGGATACGCAGTATTTT
>TRBV7-3|-|TRBJ2-1|-
CASSLTPLTGLGQFF
TGTGCCAGCAGCTTAACCCCTCTAACCGGACTGGGGCAGTTCTTC
>TRBV2|-|TRBJ1-5|-
CASSVVGSNQPQHF
TGTGCCAGCAGTGTGGTCGGTAGCAATCAGCCCCAGCATTTT
>TRBV5-1|-|TRBJ2-1|-
CASSSSPGERQFF
TGCGCCAGCAGCTCGAGCCCAGGGGAGAGACAGTTCTTC
>TRBV6-5|-|TRBJ2-3|-
CASRRDFSSTDTQYF
TGTGCCAGCAGAAGAGACTTTTCTAGCACAGATACGCAGTATTTT
>TRBV11-2|-|TRBJ2-1|-
CASSPGSGPSLEQFF
TGTGCCAGCAGCCCAGGGTCCGGGCCCTCACTTGAGCAGTTCTTC
>TRBV6-5|few|TRBJ1-1|TRBD1
CASSTRQGINTEAFF
TGTGCCAGCAGTACAAGACAGGGAATAAACACTGAAGCTTTCTTT
>TRBV21-1|-|TRBJ1-6|-
CASPAKPGGSYNSPLHF
TGTGCCAGCCCAGCGAAACCAGGGGGCTCCTATAATTCACCCCTCCACTTT
>TRBV15|-|TRBJ1-2|-
CATRKNGQFNYGYTF
TGTGCCACCAGGAAAAACGGACAGTTTAACTATGGCTACACCTTC
>TRBV11-2|-|TRBJ2-2|-
CASSLEWLSGELFF
TGTGCCAGCAGCTTAGAATGGCTTTCAGGGGAGCTGTTTTTT
>TRBV7-9|medium-sized|TRBJ1-1|TRBD1
CASSLQQGPGTEAFF
TGTGCCAGCAGCTTACAACAGGGGCCGGGAACTGAAGCTTTCTTT
>TRBV5-1|-|TRBJ1-4|-
CASSPGSLTGEKLFF
TGCGCCAGCAGCCCCGGGAGTTTGACCGGTGAAAAACTGTTTTTT
>TRBV28|-|TRBJ2-1|TRBD2
CASSLIGTSGSYNEQFF
TGTGCCAGCAGCCTAATCGGGACTAGCGGATCCTACAATGAGCAGTTCTTC
>TRBV18|-|TRBJ1-5|TRBD1
CASSDRDGSNQPQHF
TGTGCCAGCTCAGACAGGGATGGAAGCAATCAGCCCCAGCATTTT
>TRBV2|-|TRBJ2-5|TRBD2
CASSTRTSGDQETQYF
TGTGCCAGCAGCACCCGGACTAGCGGAGACCAAGAGACCCAGTACTTC
>TRBV2|-|TRBJ2-1|-
CASSASRWSSYNEQFF
TGTGCCAGCAGTGCCAGTCGGTGGAGCTCCTACAATGAGCAGTTCTTC
>TRBV6-1|-|TRBJ1-6|-
CASSEGAVFEYNSPLHF
TGTGCCAGCAGTGAAGGGGCCGTCTTCGAATATAATTCACCCCTCCACTTT
>TRBV14|once|TRBJ2-1|-
CASSQVVGGLTGNEQFF
TGTGCCAGCAGCCAAGTCGTCGGGGGACTTACGGGCAATGAGCAGTTCTTC
>TRBV27|few|TRBJ1-5|TRBD1
CASSLLPPGQGGQPQHF
TGTGCCAGCAGTTTATTGCCTCCGGGACAGGGGGGTCAGCCCCAGCATTTT
>TRBV7-6|-|TRBJ2-7|TRBD2
CASSALAGTYEQYF
TGTGCCAGCAGCGCTCTAGCGGGTACCTACGAGCAGTACTTC
>TRBV6-1|-|TRBJ2-1|-
CASSSTLGWSNEQFF
TGTGCCAGCAGTTCAACACTAGGATGGTCGAATGAGCAGTTCTTC
>TRBV7-2|few|TRBJ1-2|-
CASSTRDPGFYGYTF
TGTGCCAGCTCAACTCGGGATCCCGGATTTTATGGCTACACCTTC
>TRBV5-6|-|TRBJ1-5|-
CASSLYGGNQPQHF
TGTGCCAGCAGCTTGTACGGGGGCAATCAGCCCCAGCATTTT
>TRBV28|many|TRBJ2-5|TRBD1
CASSRGQMGETQYF
TGTGCCAGCAGTAGGGGACAGATGGGAGAGACCCAGTACTTC
>TRBV7-2|-|TRBJ2-5|TRBD2
CASSLGLAGVRETQYF
TGTGCCAGCAGCTTAGGACTAGCGGGGGTCCGGGAGACCCAGTACTTC
>TRBV9|once|TRBJ2-1|TRBD2
CASSPSASGSYNEQFF
TGTGCCAGCAGCCCGTCGGCTAGCGGATCCTACAATGAGCAGTTCTTC
>TRBV7-9|-|TRBJ1-4|-
CSSSPRLIRATNEKLFF
TGTTCCAGCAGCCCGAGACTCATACGTGCAACTAATGAAAAACTGTTTTTT
>TRBV6-4|few|TRBJ2-2|TRBD1
CASSVGQGSSVELFF
TGTGCCAGCAGTGTAGGACAGGGAAGTTCGGTGGAGCTGTTTTTT
>TRBV7-2|-|TRBJ1-2|TRBD1
CASSRDRNYGYTF
TGTGCCAGCAGCCGGGACAGAAACTATGGCTACACCTTC
>TRBV5-1|once|TRBJ1-2|TRBD1
CASSRDRGSEGYTF
TGCGCCAGCAGCCGGGACAGGGGATCGGAGGGCTACACCTTC
>TRBV2|-|TRBJ2-5|TRBD2
CASSETGLVIPSKETQYF
TGTGCCAGCAGTGAGACCGGACTAGTGATCCCTTCCAAAGAGACCCAGTACTTC
>TRBV11-2|-|TRBJ1-2|-
CASSLDGQISSYGYTF
TGTGCCAGCAGTTTGGACGGACAGATTTCGTCTTATGGCTACACCTTC
>TRBV29-1|few|TRBJ2-2|-
CSGQYPNTGELFF
TGCAGCGGACAGTATCCGAACACCGGGGAGCTGTTTTTT
>TRBV2|-|TRBJ1-1|-
CASSDETGNTEAFF
TGTGCCAGCAGTGATGAGACAGGGAACACTGAAGCTTTCTTT
>TRBV5-6|-|TRBJ1-1|-
CASSLQGSTEAFF
TGTGCCAGCAGCTTGCAGGGGAGCACTGAAGCTTTCTTT
>TRBV5-4|-|TRBJ1-2|TRBD1
CASSLVVTGEGYTF
TGTGCCAGCAGCTTGGTCGTGACAGGGGAAGGCTACACCTTC
>TRBV28|-|TRBJ1-2|TRBD1
CASSGQGVGYTF
TGTGCCAGCAGTGGACAGGGGGTCGGCTACACCTTC
>TRBV19|-|TRBJ2-3|TRBD2
CASSTGLAGGKIDTQYF
TGTGCCAGTAGTACCGGACTAGCGGGGGGGAAGATAGATACGCAGTATTTT
>TRBV6-5|-|TRBJ1-1|-
CASSRDVTEAFF
TGTGCCAGCAGTCGGGATGTCACTGAAGCTTTCTTT
>TRBV7-8|-|TRBJ1-1|TRBD1
CASSFGQGTEAFF
TGTGCCAGCAGCTTCGGACAGGGGACTGAAGCTTTCTTT
>TRBV7-3|few|TRBJ2-5|-
CASSLNPPGKQETQYF
TGTGCCAGCAGCCTCAATCCCCCCGGGAAACAAGAGACCCAGTACTTC
>TRBV11-2|-|TRBJ1-1|-
CASSLGLGTDTEAFF
TGTGCCAGCAGCTTAGGGTTGGGGACTGACACTGAAGCCTTCTTT
>TRBV19|-|TRBJ1-5|-
CASSYGGSQPQHF
TGTGCCAGTAGTTATGGAGGGTCACAGCCCCAGCATTTT
>TRBV4-3|-|TRBJ1-6|-
CASSQSLNSPLHF
TGCGCCAGCAGCCAATCTTTGAATTCACCCCTCCACTTT
>TRBV10-3|few|TRBJ2-6|-
CAIRKGDGANVLTF
TGTGCCATCAGAAAGGGGGACGGGGCCAACGTCCTGACTTTC
>TRBV4-2|-|TRBJ2-7|-
CASSQVLSSAEQYF
TGTGCCAGCAGCCAAGTTTTGTCTAGCGCCGAGCAGTACTTC
>TRBV7-2|-|TRBJ1-3|TRBD1
CASSLDGTVPGNTIYF
TGTGCCAGCAGCTTAGACGGGACAGTGCCTGGAAACACCATATATTTT
>TRBV6-5|once|TRBJ2-5|TRBD1
CASTSTPGTGRPQYF
TGTGCCAGCACGTCGACTCCCGGGACAGGGCGTCCCCAGTACTTC
>TRBV9|-|TRBJ2-7|TRBD1
CASSAAGDRAYEQYF
TGTGCCAGCAGCGCGGCGGGGGACAGGGCCTACGAGCAGTACTTC
>TRBV6-1|-|TRBJ1-5|TRBD1
CASSAKTGEGQPQHF
TGTGCCAGCAGTGCGAAGACAGGGGAGGGTCAGCCCCAGCATTTT
>TRBV6-6|-|TRBJ1-4|-
CASTTGVYEKLFF
TGTGCCAGCACCACCGGAGTCTATGAAAAACTGTTTTTT
>TRBV6-5|-|TRBJ2-7|TRBD1
CASSHRDRGYEQYF
TGTGCCAGCAGTCACCGGGACAGGGGCTACGAGCAGTACTTC
>TRBV10-1|once|TRBJ1-3|-
CASSGGSGNTIYF
TGCGCCAGCTCGGGGGGCTCTGGAAACACCATATATTTT
>TRBV27|-|TRBJ2-7|TRBD1
CASSGTGGYEQYF
TGTGCCAGCAGTGGGACAGGGGGGTACGAGCAGTACTTC
>TRBV7-2|-|TRBJ2-3|TRBD2
CASSLASGGAIDTQYF
TGTGCCAGCAGCTTAGCTAGCGGGGGGGCTATTGATACGCAGTATTTT